This T cell receptor beta chain is drawn from a study of T-cell reconstitution after alpha-beta-depleted transplantation in children. Preparation of the TCRbeta library was carried out with unique molecular identifiers. A single record per CDR3 protein comes from TCRdb applying MiXCR to the PCR reads. The repertoire holds approximately 400,000 distinct CDR3 sequences, with roughly a tenth as singletons. This CDR3 has 15 residues. V shed 1 base, J shed 9 bases, and the junction held 15 bases outside the gene matches. Germline CDR1 DFQATT, CDR2 SNEGSKA (reference sequence). The chain couples TRBV20-1 to TRBJ2-7, with 7 bases lining up with TRBD2. This receptor was obtained from a human donor who donated a stem cell graft to a child with acute myeloid leukemia. Material: PBMCs from the stem cell graft donor, obtained from the stem cell graft. As DNA, the CDR3 is TGCAGTGCTAGAGCGTTCGCCGGGACGGGAGGAGGGCAGTACTTC. Residues: CSARAFAGTGGGQYF.